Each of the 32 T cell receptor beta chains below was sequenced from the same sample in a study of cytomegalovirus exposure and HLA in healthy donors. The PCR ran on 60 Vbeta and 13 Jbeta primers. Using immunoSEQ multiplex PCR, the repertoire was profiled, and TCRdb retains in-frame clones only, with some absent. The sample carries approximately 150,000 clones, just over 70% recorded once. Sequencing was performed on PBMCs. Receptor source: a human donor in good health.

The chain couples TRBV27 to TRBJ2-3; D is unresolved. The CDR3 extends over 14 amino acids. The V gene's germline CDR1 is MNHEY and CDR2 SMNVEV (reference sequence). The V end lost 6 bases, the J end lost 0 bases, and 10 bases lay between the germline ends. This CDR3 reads CASRSDWSTDTQYF. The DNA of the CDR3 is TGTGCCAGCAGATCCGACTGGAGCACAGATACGCAGTATTTT.

The CDR3 loop reads CAIQKGGTDTQYF. For the CDR3, the DNA is TGTGCCATTCAAAAAGGAGGCACAGATACGCAGTATTTT. The chain has TRBV7-6 and TRBJ2-3; D is unclear. Trimming cost V 10 bases and J 1 base, with 12 bases left between them. Germline loops: CDR1 SGHVS, CDR2 FNYEAQ. This CDR3 has 13 residues.

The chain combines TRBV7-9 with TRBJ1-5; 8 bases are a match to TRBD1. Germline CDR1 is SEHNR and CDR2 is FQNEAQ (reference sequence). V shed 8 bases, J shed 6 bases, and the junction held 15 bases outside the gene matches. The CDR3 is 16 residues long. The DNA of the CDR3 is TGTGCCAGCGGAGGGCCCCTGGGCAGGGGGCGTCAGCCCCAGCATTTT. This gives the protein CASGGPLGRGRQPQHF.

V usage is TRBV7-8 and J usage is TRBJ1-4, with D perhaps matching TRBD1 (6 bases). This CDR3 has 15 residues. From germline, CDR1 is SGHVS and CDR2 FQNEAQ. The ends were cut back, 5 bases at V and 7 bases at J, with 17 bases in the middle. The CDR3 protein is CASSTLQGRGEKLFF. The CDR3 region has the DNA TGTGCCAGCAGCACTCTACAGGGAAGGGGTGAAAAACTGTTTTTT.

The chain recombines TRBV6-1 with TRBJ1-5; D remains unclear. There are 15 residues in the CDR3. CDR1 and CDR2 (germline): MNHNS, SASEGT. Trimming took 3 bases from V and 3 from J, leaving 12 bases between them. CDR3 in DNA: TGTGCCAGCAGTGATAGGATCGGAGTCAATCAGCCCCAGCATTTT. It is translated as CASSDRIGVNQPQHF.

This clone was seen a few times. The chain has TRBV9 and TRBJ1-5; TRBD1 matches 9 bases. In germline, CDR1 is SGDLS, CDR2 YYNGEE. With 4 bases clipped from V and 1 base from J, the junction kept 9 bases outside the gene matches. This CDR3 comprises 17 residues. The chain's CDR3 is CASSSGGTGSSNQPQHF. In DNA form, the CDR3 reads TGTGCCAGCAGCTCCGGAGGGACAGGGTCCAGCAATCAGCCCCAGCATTTT.

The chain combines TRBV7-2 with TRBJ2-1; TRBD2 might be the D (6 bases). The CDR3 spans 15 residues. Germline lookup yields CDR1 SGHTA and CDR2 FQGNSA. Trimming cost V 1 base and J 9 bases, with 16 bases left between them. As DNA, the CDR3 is TGTGCCAGCAGCTTAGGTTATGTACGGGGGATTGAGCAGTTCTTC. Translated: CASSLGYVRGIEQFF.

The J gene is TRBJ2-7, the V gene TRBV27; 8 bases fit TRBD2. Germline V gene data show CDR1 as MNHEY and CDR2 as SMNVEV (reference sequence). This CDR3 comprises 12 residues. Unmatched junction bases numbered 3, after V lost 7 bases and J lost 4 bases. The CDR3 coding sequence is TGTGCCAGCACGACGGGGGGGTACGAGCAGTACTTC. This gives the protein CASTTGGYEQYF.

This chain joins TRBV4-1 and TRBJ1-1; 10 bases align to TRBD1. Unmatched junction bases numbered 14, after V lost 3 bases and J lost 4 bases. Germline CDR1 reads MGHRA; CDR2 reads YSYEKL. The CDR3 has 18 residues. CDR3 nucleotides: TGCGCCAGCAGCCAGGCTACCGGGACAGGGGTTTATGTCACTGAAGCTTTCTTT. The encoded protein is CASSQATGTGVYVTEAFF.

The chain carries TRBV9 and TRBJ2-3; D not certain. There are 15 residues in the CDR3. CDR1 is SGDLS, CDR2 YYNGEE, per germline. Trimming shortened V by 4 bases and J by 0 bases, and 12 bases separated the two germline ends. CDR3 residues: CASSPGLSSTDTQYF. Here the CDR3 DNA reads TGTGCCAGCAGCCCCGGGTTGTCCAGCACAGATACGCAGTATTTT. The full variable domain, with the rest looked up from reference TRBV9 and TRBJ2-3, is DSGVTQTPKHLITATGQRVTLRCSPRSGDLSVYWYQQSLDQGLQFLIQYYNGEERAKGNILERFSAQQFPDLHSELNLSSLELGDSALYFCASSPGLSSTDTQYFGPGTRLTVL.

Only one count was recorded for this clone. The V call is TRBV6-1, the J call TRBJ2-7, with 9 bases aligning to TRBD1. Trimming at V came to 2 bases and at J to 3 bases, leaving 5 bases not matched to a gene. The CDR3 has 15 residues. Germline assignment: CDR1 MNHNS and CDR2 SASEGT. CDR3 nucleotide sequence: TGTGCCAGCAGTGAAACCGGGACAGGGCTCTACGAGCAGTACTTC. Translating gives CASSETGTGLYEQYF.

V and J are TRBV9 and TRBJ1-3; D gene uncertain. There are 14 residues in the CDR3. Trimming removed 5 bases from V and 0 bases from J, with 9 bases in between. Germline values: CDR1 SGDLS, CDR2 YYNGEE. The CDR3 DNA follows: TGTGCCAGCAGGCGGCTTAGCTCTGGAAACACCATATATTTT. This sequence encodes CASRRLSSGNTIYF.

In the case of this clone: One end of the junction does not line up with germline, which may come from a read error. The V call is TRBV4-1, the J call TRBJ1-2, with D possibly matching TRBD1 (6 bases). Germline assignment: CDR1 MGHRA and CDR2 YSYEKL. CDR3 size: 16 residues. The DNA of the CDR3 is TGTGCCAGCAGCCGAGCGGTAGTGGGGGCGCATGGTGGCTACACCTTC. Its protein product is CASSRAVVGAHGGYTF.

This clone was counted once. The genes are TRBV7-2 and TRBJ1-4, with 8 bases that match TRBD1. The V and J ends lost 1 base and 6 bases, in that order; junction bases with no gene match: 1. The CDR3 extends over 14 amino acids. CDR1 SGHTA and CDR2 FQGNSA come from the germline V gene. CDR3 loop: CASSLDRGYEKLFF. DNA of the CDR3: TGTGCCAGCAGCTTAGACAGGGGGTATGAAAAACTGTTTTTT. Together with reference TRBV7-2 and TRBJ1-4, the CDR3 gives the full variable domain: GAGVSQSPSNKVTEKGKDVELRCDPISGHTALYWYRQSLGQGLEFLIYFQGNSAPDKSGLPSDRFSAERTGGSVSTLTIQRTQQEDSAVYLCASSLDRGYEKLFFGSGTQLSVL.

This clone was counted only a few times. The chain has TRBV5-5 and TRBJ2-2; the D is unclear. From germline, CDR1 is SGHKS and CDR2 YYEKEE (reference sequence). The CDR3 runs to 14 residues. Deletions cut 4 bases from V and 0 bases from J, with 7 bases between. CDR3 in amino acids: CASSLQTNTGELFF. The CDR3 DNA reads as TGTGCCAGCAGCCTACAGACGAACACCGGGGAGCTGTTTTTT.

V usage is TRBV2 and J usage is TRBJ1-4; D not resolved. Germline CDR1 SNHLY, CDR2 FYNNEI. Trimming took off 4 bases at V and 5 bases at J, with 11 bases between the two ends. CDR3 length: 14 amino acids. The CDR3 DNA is TGTGCCAGCAGTGGTGGAGAAGGCAATGAAAAACTGTTTTTT. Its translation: CASSGGEGNEKLFF.

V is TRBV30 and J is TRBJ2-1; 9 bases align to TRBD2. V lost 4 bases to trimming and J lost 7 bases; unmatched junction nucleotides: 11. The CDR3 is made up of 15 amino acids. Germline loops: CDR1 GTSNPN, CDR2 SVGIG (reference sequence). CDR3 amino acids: CAWMMWAGGPNEQFF. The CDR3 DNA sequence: TGTGCCTGGATGATGTGGGCGGGGGGGCCGAATGAGCAGTTCTTC.

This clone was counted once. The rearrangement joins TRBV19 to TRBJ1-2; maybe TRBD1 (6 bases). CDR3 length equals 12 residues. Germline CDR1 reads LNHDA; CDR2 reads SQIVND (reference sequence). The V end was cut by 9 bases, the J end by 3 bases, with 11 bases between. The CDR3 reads CASKTGDYGYTF. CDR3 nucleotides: TGTGCCAGCAAGACAGGCGACTATGGCTACACCTTC.

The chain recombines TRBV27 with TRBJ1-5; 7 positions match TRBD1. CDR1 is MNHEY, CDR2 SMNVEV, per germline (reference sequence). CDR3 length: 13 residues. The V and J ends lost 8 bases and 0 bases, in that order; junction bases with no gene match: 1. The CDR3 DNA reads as TGTGCCAGCGGACAGGTTAGCAATCAGCCCCAGCATTTT. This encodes CASGQVSNQPQHF.

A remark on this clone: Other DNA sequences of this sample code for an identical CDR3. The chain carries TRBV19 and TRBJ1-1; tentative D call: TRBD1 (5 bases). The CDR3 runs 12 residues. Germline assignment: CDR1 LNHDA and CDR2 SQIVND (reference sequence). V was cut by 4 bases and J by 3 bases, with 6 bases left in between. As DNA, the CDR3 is TGTGCCAGTAGTACAGGGTACACTGAAGCTTTCTTT. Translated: CASSTGYTEAFF.

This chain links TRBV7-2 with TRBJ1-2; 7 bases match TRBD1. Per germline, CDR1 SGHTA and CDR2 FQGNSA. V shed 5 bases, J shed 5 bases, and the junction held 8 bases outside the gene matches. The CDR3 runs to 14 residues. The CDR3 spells CASSGPGTAYGYTF. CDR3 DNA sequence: TGTGCCAGCAGCGGTCCCGGGACAGCTTATGGCTACACCTTC.

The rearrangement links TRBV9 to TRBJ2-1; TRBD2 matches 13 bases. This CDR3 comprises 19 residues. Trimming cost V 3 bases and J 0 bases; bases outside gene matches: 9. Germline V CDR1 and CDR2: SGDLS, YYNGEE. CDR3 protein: CASSAQGLAGKSSYNEQFF. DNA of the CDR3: TGTGCCAGCAGCGCACAGGGACTAGCGGGGAAGAGCTCCTACAATGAGCAGTTCTTC.

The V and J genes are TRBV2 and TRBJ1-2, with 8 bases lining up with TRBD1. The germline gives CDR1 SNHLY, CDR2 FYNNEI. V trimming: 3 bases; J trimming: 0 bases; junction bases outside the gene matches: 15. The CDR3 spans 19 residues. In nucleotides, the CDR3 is TGTGCCAGCAGTGAGTTGGTTGGACAGGGTGGGGGCCCTAACTATGGCTACACCTTC. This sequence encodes CASSELVGQGGGPNYGYTF.

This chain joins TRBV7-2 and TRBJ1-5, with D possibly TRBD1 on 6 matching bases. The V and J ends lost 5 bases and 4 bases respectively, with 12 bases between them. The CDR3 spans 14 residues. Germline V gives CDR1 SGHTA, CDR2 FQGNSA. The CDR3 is CASSRGHLNQPQHF. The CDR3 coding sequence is TGTGCCAGCAGCAGGGGACACCTGAATCAGCCCCAGCATTTT.

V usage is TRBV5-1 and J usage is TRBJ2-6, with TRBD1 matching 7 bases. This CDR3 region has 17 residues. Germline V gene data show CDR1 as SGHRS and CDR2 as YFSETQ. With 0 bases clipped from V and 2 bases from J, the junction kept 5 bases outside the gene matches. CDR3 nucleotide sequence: TGCGCCAGCAGCTTGGGACAGGGTATTACTGGGGCCAACGTCCTGACTTTC. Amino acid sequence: CASSLGQGITGANVLTF.

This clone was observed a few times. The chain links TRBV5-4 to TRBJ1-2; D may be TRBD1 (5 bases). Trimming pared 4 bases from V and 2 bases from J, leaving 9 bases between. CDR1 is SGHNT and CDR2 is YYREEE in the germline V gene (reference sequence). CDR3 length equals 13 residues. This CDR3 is CASSPDTNYGYTF. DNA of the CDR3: TGTGCCAGCAGCCCGGACACAAACTATGGCTACACCTTC.

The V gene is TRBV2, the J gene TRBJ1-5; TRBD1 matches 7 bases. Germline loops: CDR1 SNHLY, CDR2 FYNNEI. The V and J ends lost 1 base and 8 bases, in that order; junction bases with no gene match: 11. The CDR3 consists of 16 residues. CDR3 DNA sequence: TGTGCCAGCAGTGAAGAAGGGGGCGCGTTCGGGGAGCCCCAGCATTTT. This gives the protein CASSEEGGAFGEPQHF. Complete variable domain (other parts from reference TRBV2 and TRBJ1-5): EPEVTQTPSHQVTQMGQEVILRCVPISNHLYFYWYRQILGQKVEFLVSFYNNEISEKSEIFDDQFSVERPDGSNFTLKIRSTKLEDSAMYFCASSEEGGAFGEPQHFGDGTRLSIL.

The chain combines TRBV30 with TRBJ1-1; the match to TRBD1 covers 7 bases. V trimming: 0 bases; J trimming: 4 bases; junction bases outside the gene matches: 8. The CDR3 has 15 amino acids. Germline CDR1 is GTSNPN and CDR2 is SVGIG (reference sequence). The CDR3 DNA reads TGTGCCTGGAGTGTATTATCCAGGGGGGCCACTGAAGCTTTCTTT. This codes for CAWSVLSRGATEAFF.

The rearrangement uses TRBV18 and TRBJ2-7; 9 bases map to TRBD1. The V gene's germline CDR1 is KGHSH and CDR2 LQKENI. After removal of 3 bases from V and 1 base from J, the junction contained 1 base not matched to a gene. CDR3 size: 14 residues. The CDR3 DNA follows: TGTGCCAGCTCACCGGACAGGGGTTCCTACGAGCAGTACTTC. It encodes CASSPDRGSYEQYF.

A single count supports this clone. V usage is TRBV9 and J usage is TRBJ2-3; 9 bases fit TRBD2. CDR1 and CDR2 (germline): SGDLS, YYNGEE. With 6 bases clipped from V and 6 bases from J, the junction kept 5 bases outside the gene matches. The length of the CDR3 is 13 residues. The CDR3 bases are TGTGCCAGCAACGCGGGGGGGCCCGATACGCAGTATTTT. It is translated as CASNAGGPDTQYF.

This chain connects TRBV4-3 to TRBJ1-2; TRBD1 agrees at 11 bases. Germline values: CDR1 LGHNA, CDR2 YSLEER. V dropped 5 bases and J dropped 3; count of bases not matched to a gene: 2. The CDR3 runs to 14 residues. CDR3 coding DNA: TGCGCCAGCAGCAAGGGACAGGGGGACTATGGCTACACCTTC. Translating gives CASSKGQGDYGYTF.

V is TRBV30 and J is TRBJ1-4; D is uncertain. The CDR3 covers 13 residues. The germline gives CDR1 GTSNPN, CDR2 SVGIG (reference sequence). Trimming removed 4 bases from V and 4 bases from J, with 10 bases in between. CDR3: CAWNGDSNEKLFF. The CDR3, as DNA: TGTGCCTGGAACGGGGATAGTAATGAAAAACTGTTTTTT.